Listed below are T cell receptor beta chains from one sample, sequenced in a study of OX40 agonist ivuxolimab in advanced cancers. Profiling relied on immunoSEQ multiplex PCR, and the TCRdb table lists in-frame clones only, not all of them. The sample shows around 49,000 clones, around 87% of them seen only once. This specimen consisted of CD4+ or CD8+ T cells sorted from blood, obtained in a trial of the OX40 agonist ivuxolimab. These TCRs come from an adult with an advanced solid tumor such as melanoma, head and neck, liver or kidney cancer. The CDR3 runs from the conserved cysteine through the conserved F or W. A D gene is named only where the DNA matches it firmly. Some rows have no size entry. The others give once, few or many, or a class for an expanded clone.

d_gene: TRBD1
abundance: NA
j_gene: TRBJ2-5
v_gene: TRBV5-1
CDR3nt: TGCGCCAGCAGCTTTCGGACAGGGGAGGGAGAGACCCAGTACTTC
CDR3aa: CASSFRTGEGETQYF

d_gene: NA
abundance: NA
j_gene: TRBJ1-5
v_gene: TRBV30
CDR3nt: TGTGCCTGGAGTCGCGTACAGGGCGGTCAGCCCCAGCATTTT
CDR3aa: CAWSRVQGGQPQHF

d_gene: TRBD1
abundance: NA
j_gene: TRBJ2-1
v_gene: TRBV7-3
CDR3nt: TGTGCCAGCAGCCCACGGGACAGGGACTTACAGTTCTTC
CDR3aa: CASSPRDRDLQFF

d_gene: NA
abundance: NA
j_gene: TRBJ1-5
v_gene: TRBV25-1
CDR3nt: TGTGCCAGCAGTGAATTTCTAGACGGGCAGCCCCAGCATTTT
CDR3aa: CASSEFLDGQPQHF

d_gene: NA
abundance: once
j_gene: TRBJ1-1
v_gene: TRBV27
CDR3nt: TGTGCCAGCAGCTACCTTTCAGCGAACACTGAAGCTTTCTTT
CDR3aa: CASSYLSANTEAFF

d_gene: NA
abundance: NA
j_gene: TRBJ1-2
v_gene: TRBV27
CDR3nt: TGTGCCAGCAGTTCCTTACCGACAGGCCACTATGGCTACACCTTC
CDR3aa: CASSSLPTGHYGYTF

d_gene: NA
abundance: NA
j_gene: TRBJ2-5
v_gene: TRBV5-6
CDR3nt: TGTGCCAGCAGCGTGGGGGGCTCGAAGACCCAGTACTTC
CDR3aa: CASSVGGSKTQYF

d_gene: NA
abundance: NA
j_gene: TRBJ2-3
v_gene: TRBV6-5
CDR3nt: TGTGCCAGCAGTTACTCGAGAGGAGATACGCAGTATTTT
CDR3aa: CASSYSRGDTQYF

d_gene: TRBD2
abundance: NA
j_gene: TRBJ2-7
v_gene: TRBV6-5
CDR3nt: TGTGCCAGCAAAGGACTAGCCCGCTCCTACGAGCAGTACTTC
CDR3aa: CASKGLARSYEQYF

d_gene: NA
abundance: NA
j_gene: TRBJ2-7
v_gene: TRBV7-9
CDR3nt: TGTGCCACGGGACGGGGGCCCTACGAGCAGTACTTC
CDR3aa: CATGRGPYEQYF

d_gene: NA
abundance: NA
j_gene: TRBJ2-7
v_gene: TRBV9
CDR3nt: TGTGCCAGCAGCGTAGCTGAGTCGTACGAGCAGTACTTC
CDR3aa: CASSVAESYEQYF

d_gene: NA
abundance: NA
j_gene: TRBJ1-1
v_gene: TRBV7-9
CDR3nt: TGTGCCAGCAGTTCAATGGACAGCCAAGCTTTCTTT
CDR3aa: CASSSMDSQAFF

d_gene: NA
abundance: once
j_gene: TRBJ2-7
v_gene: TRBV6-5
CDR3nt: TGTGCCAGCAGTTACGGGGACCACGACGAGCAGTACTTC
CDR3aa: CASSYGDHDEQYF

d_gene: NA
abundance: NA
j_gene: TRBJ2-7
v_gene: TRBV9
CDR3nt: TGTGCCAGCAGCCCAGGGAGCTCCTACGAGCAGTACTTC
CDR3aa: CASSPGSSYEQYF

d_gene: TRBD2
abundance: NA
j_gene: TRBJ2-5
v_gene: TRBV27
CDR3nt: TGTGCCAGCAGTTGGACTAGCGGGGGGAGTGAGACCCAGTACTTC
CDR3aa: CASSWTSGGSETQYF

d_gene: NA
abundance: NA
j_gene: TRBJ1-4
v_gene: TRBV27
CDR3nt: TGTGCCAGCGGGATTTCCGGGACATGGCTGTTTTTT
CDR3aa: CASGISGTWLFF

d_gene: NA
abundance: medium-sized
j_gene: TRBJ2-7
v_gene: TRBV5-6
CDR3nt: TGTGCCAGCAGCTTGGCCTCCGGCAGACTCAACTACGAGCAGTACTTC
CDR3aa: CASSLASGRLNYEQYF

d_gene: TRBD1
abundance: NA
j_gene: TRBJ1-1
v_gene: TRBV7-8
CDR3nt: TGTGCCAGCAGCTTGGTGCAGGGGGCAGGGACTGAAGCTTTCTTT
CDR3aa: CASSLVQGAGTEAFF

d_gene: TRBD2
abundance: NA
j_gene: TRBJ2-7
v_gene: TRBV13
CDR3nt: TGTGCCAGCAGCCCACTGACTAGCGGCGAGCAGTACTTC
CDR3aa: CASSPLTSGEQYF

d_gene: TRBD2
abundance: once
j_gene: TRBJ2-3
v_gene: TRBV4-1
CDR3nt: TGCGCCAGTGGATCTGTTGCGGGAGCTGCAGATACGCAGTATTTT
CDR3aa: CASGSVAGAADTQYF

d_gene: NA
abundance: NA
j_gene: TRBJ1-5
v_gene: TRBV4-3
CDR3nt: TGCGCCAGCAGCCGGAGTTGGGGGGCGGGTCAGCCCCAGCATTTT
CDR3aa: CASSRSWGAGQPQHF

d_gene: NA
abundance: NA
j_gene: TRBJ1-2
v_gene: TRBV7-9
CDR3nt: TGTGCCAGCAGCTTAGCGGAGGCCTATGGCTACACCTTC
CDR3aa: CASSLAEAYGYTF

d_gene: TRBD2
abundance: NA
j_gene: TRBJ2-1
v_gene: TRBV6-5
CDR3nt: TGTGCCAGCAGTCGCGGGAGAGGATTCAATGAGCAGTTCTTC
CDR3aa: CASSRGRGFNEQFF

d_gene: NA
abundance: NA
j_gene: TRBJ1-1
v_gene: TRBV7-7
CDR3nt: TGTGCTAGCAGCTTATTCATGAACACTGAAGCTTTCTTT
CDR3aa: CASSLFMNTEAFF